The 24 T cell receptor beta chains below were found in one sample sequenced in a study of OX40 agonist ivuxolimab in advanced cancers. Assay: immunoSEQ multiplex PCR; the TCRdb copy retains only in-frame clones and omits some. Of about 24,000 clones listed, 84% are singletons. This specimen was CD4+ or CD8+ T cells sorted from blood, taken in a trial of the OX40 agonist ivuxolimab. The receptors come from an adult with an advanced solid tumor such as melanoma, head and neck, liver or kidney cancer.

This chain uses TRBV27 with TRBJ1-2; D call uncertain. Trimming removed 1 base at V and 6 bases at J, with 12 bases between. CDR1 and CDR2 from the germline V gene are MNHEY and SMNVEV (reference sequence). This CDR3 comprises 14 residues. The CDR3 region is CASSLWPGTNGYTF. In nucleotides, the CDR3 is TGTGCCAGCAGTTTATGGCCGGGAACGAATGGCTACACCTTC.

The rearrangement links TRBV27 to TRBJ2-7; 11 bases fit TRBD2. Trimming cost V 5 bases and J 2 bases; bases outside gene matches: 5. The germline gives CDR1 MNHEY, CDR2 SMNVEV (reference sequence). There are 15 residues in the CDR3. The CDR3 region is CASSSLAGGPYEQYF. Here the CDR3 DNA reads TGTGCCAGCAGTAGCTTAGCGGGAGGGCCCTACGAGCAGTACTTC.

The J gene is TRBJ2-3, the V gene TRBV4-3; D call uncertain. The CDR3 is 14 residues long. Germline V gene data show CDR1 as LGHNA and CDR2 as YSLEER. Trimming stripped 4 bases from V and 2 bases from J, with 10 bases between. The CDR3 DNA follows: TGCGCCAGCAGCCTCCACACCTTCACAGATACGCAGTATTTT. Amino acid sequence: CASSLHTFTDTQYF.

The V gene is TRBV5-6, the J gene TRBJ2-7, with D tentatively TRBD1 or TRBD2 (5 bases each). V lost 3 bases to trimming and J lost 4 bases, with 14 bases between them. Per the germline V gene, CDR1 is SGHDT and CDR2 is YYEEEE. The CDR3 contains 14 residues. CDR3 nucleotides: TGTGCCAGCAGCTACCGGGACGGAGTATACGAGCAGTACTTC. As protein: CASSYRDGVYEQYF.

The CDR3 coding sequence is TGTGCCAGCAGTTTCAAGCGGGAGGGCCGGGATGAGCAGTTCTTC. Protein product: CASSFKREGRDEQFF. The chain joins TRBV28 to TRBJ2-1, with TRBD2 matching 10 bases. Germline trimming cut 3 bases from V and 8 bases from J; bases unmatched to any gene: 7. The length of the CDR3 is 15 residues. Looked up from germline, CDR1 is MDHEN and CDR2 is SYDVKM.

This clone was seen a single time. The genes are TRBV25-1 and TRBJ1-1; D possibly corresponds to TRBD1 (5 bases). Germline values: CDR1 MGHDK, CDR2 SYGVNS. Trimming pared 4 bases from V and 3 bases from J, leaving 6 bases between. This CDR3 region has 12 residues. In DNA, the CDR3 is TGTGCCAGCAGTGTGGGGGACACTGAAGCTTTCTTT. It codes for CASSVGDTEAFF. The full variable domain, in which reference TRBV25-1 and TRBJ1-1 provide the parts outside the CDR3, is EADIYQTPRYLVIGTGKKITLECSQTMGHDKMYWYQQDPGMELHLIHYSYGVNSTEKGDLSSESTVSRIRTEHFPLTLESARPSHTSQYLCASSVGDTEAFFGQGTRLTVV.

J is TRBJ2-6 and V is TRBV6-6, with D maybe TRBD1 (5 bases). The CDR3 loop spans 15 amino acids. V was pared by 2 bases and J by 2 bases, with 7 bases between. Germline assignment: CDR1 MNHNY and CDR2 SVGAGI (reference sequence). CDR3 amino acids: CASSYEGAGANVLTF. The CDR3 DNA reads TGTGCCAGCAGTTACGAAGGGGCTGGGGCCAACGTCCTGACTTTC.

This sequence joins TRBV30 and TRBJ1-1; 8 bases map to TRBD1. Per germline, CDR1 GTSNPN and CDR2 SVGIG (reference sequence). The CDR3 covers 14 residues. V was pared by 0 bases and J by 1 base, with 1 base of the junction left unmatched. The chain's CDR3 is CAWSVGQGNTEAFF. CDR3 bases: TGTGCCTGGAGTGTAGGACAGGGGAACACTGAAGCTTTCTTT.

CDR3 sequence (DNA): TGTGCCAGCAGCTTGTCCGCCGGGGGCGTCTACGAGCAGTACTTC. This encodes CASSLSAGGVYEQYF. This chain joins TRBV7-9 and TRBJ2-7, with D perhaps TRBD1 or TRBD2 (6 bases each). This CDR3 has 15 residues. With 3 bases removed from V and 3 bases from J, the gap between germline ends came to 15 bases. Germline CDR1 reads SEHNR; CDR2 reads FQNEAQ (reference sequence).

Note on this clone: Other DNA sequences in the same sample also yield this CDR3. The genes are TRBV5-5 and TRBJ2-7; 10 bases fit TRBD2. CDR1 SGHKS and CDR2 YYEKEE come from the germline V gene (reference sequence). V gave up 4 bases and J gave up 3 bases; unmatched junction bases: 7. CDR3 length: 15 residues. In DNA, the CDR3 is TGTGCCAGCAGCCAAGACAGGACTAGCGGCTACGAGCAGTACTTC. Translation gives CASSQDRTSGYEQYF.

The V gene is TRBV5-4, the J gene TRBJ2-5, with 11 bases fitting TRBD1. CDR1 SGHNT and CDR2 YYREEE come from the germline V gene (reference sequence). J was trimmed by 3 bases and V by 4 bases; bases with no gene match: 8. CDR3 length: 16 amino acids. The CDR3 region has the DNA TGTGCCAGCAGCCAGCCCCCGGGACAGGGGGAAGAGACCCAGTACTTC. It yields the protein CASSQPPGQGEETQYF.

V is TRBV25-1 and J is TRBJ2-5, with TRBD2 matching over 12 bases. The length of the CDR3 is 18 residues. V trimming: 0 bases; J trimming: 3 bases; junction bases outside the gene matches: 8. Germline assignment: CDR1 MGHDK and CDR2 SYGVNS. CDR3 DNA: TGTGCCAGCAGTGAATATTTCCCCAGACTAGCGGGAGAAGAGACCCAGTACTTC. Protein: CASSEYFPRLAGEETQYF.

The chain uses TRBV29-1 and TRBJ2-7; D gene unclear. Germline V gene data show CDR1 as SQVTM and CDR2 as ANQGSEA. Trimming cost V 6 bases and J 0 bases, with 12 bases left between them. This CDR3 comprises 13 residues. CDR3 DNA: TGCAGCGTCGCGAGACCCAGCTCCTACGAGCAGTACTTC. It specifies CSVARPSSYEQYF.

The rearrangement links TRBV6-4 to TRBJ2-1, with 12 bases matching TRBD1. Germline V gene sequence: CDR1 MRHNA, CDR2 SNTAGT. V lost 0 bases, J lost 9 bases, and 6 bases stayed unmatched. The CDR3 is 16 amino acids. CDR3 region: CASSDSSGTGGSEQFF. CDR3 sequence (DNA): TGTGCCAGCAGTGACTCTTCCGGGACAGGGGGCAGTGAGCAGTTCTTC.

The genes are TRBV9 and TRBJ2-7; D assignment may be TRBD1 or TRBD2 (5 bases each). Trimming took off 4 bases at V and 6 bases at J, with 11 bases between the two ends. This CDR3 has 12 residues. Germline lookup yields CDR1 SGDLS and CDR2 YYNGEE. The CDR3 region has the DNA TGTGCCAGCAGCTCGGATGGGGGCGAGCAGTACTTC. Protein: CASSSDGGEQYF.

V usage is TRBV27 and J usage is TRBJ2-1, with D possibly matching TRBD1 (6 bases). The V gene lost 5 bases and the J gene lost 4 bases, with 18 bases spanning the gap. This CDR3 has 16 amino acids. The germline V gene has CDR1 MNHEY and CDR2 SMNVEV (reference sequence). CDR3 nucleotide sequence: TGTGCCAGCAGTCGCAAACAGGGTCCCCTTTACAATGAGCAGTTCTTC. This sequence encodes CASSRKQGPLYNEQFF.

This chain links TRBV9 with TRBJ1-3; 7 positions match TRBD1. The germline CDR1 and CDR2 sequences are SGDLS and YYNGEE. The CDR3 length is 14 residues. V dropped 4 bases and J dropped 11; count of bases not matched to a gene: 12. The CDR3 loop is CASSTEGTVDAIYF. The DNA of the CDR3 is TGTGCCAGCAGCACCGAAGGGACAGTAGACGCCATATATTTT.

The V call is TRBV7-9, the J call TRBJ2-3, with TRBD2 matching over 7 bases. The length of the CDR3 is 15 residues. CDR1 is SEHNR and CDR2 is FQNEAQ in the germline V gene (reference sequence). V was clipped by 4 bases and J by 0 bases; unmatched bases: 4. The CDR3 sequence: CASSSRDYSTDTQYF. CDR3 bases: TGTGCCAGCAGCTCCCGGGACTATAGCACAGATACGCAGTATTTT.

This clone was counted between two and nine times. This chain joins TRBV6-4 and TRBJ2-5, with TRBD1 identical over 7 bases. CDR3 length: 15 residues. CDR1 is MRHNA, CDR2 SNTAGT, per germline. The V segment lost 3 bases and the J segment 2 bases; nucleotides outside the gene matches: 6. The CDR3 sequence: CASSETPGQQETQYF. The CDR3 DNA reads TGTGCCAGCAGTGAAACTCCGGGACAGCAAGAGACCCAGTACTTC.

The chain joins TRBV5-6 to TRBJ2-5, with 9 bases identical to TRBD2. The CDR3 contains 16 residues. Trimming at V came to 4 bases and at J to 5 bases, leaving 12 bases not matched to a gene. Germline lookup yields CDR1 SGHDT and CDR2 YYEEEE. The CDR3 DNA follows: TGTGCCAGCAGCAACCTACGAGCGGGAGGTACTGAGACCCAGTACTTC. This gives the protein CASSNLRAGGTETQYF.

The chain joins TRBV6-4 to TRBJ2-1; possible D gene TRBD2, 6 bases. The V gene lost 5 bases and the J gene lost 0 bases, with 8 bases spanning the gap. This CDR3 contains 14 residues. Germline V CDR1 and CDR2: MRHNA, SNTAGT. CDR3 coding DNA: TGTGCCAGCAGTCTGACTAGCTCCTACAATGAGCAGTTCTTC. Amino acid sequence: CASSLTSSYNEQFF.

This rearrangement joins TRBV27 to TRBJ2-7; 7 bases line up with TRBD1. The CDR3 has 13 amino acids. CDR1 is MNHEY and CDR2 is SMNVEV in the germline V gene (reference sequence). After removal of 6 bases from V and 1 base from J, the junction contained 3 bases not matched to a gene. CDR3 DNA: TGTGCCAGCAGCCGGGACAGTTCCTACGAGCAGTACTTC. Amino acid sequence: CASSRDSSYEQYF.

The chain recombines TRBV21-1 with TRBJ2-5; the D call of TRBD2 is as the table states it, not checked on the DNA. TRBV21-1 is a pseudogene. CDR3 length equals 14 residues. CDR3 sequence reads: CASSKPVCSRTQYF. CDR3 sequence (DNA): TGTGCCAGCAGCAAACCGGTTTGCTCTAGGACCCAGTACTTC.

This sequence joins TRBV11-1 and TRBJ1-2; D unclear. Trimming took 1 base from V and 0 from J, leaving 9 bases between them. CDR1 and CDR2 (germline): SGHAT, FQDESV (reference sequence). This CDR3 region has 15 residues. The CDR3 bases are TGTGCCAGCAGCTTAGGCCCGGGAGCTAACTATGGCTACACCTTC. Translating gives CASSLGPGANYGYTF. Together with reference TRBV11-1 and TRBJ1-2, the CDR3 gives the full variable domain: EAEVAQSPRYKITEKSQAVAFWCDPISGHATLYWYRQILGQGPELLVQFQDESVVDDSQLPKDRFSAERLKGVDSTLKIQPAELGDSAMYLCASSLGPGANYGYTFGSGTRLTVV.